This record looks at one TCR beta chain sequence and its context. Original methodology: Using reference gene primer amplification, nucleated cell counts were estimated. This table comes from immunoSEQ multiplex PCR, and its TCRdb copy is limited to in-frame clones, with some not included. The DNA was the basis for D and trimming; V, J and clone size are from that table. This table has 150,000 to 200,000 clones, around 89% appearing once. The data derive from a study of blood T cell repertoires in COVID-19. CDR3 size: 11 residues. Between the trimmed V and J ends, which lost 8 bases and 8 bases, there was a span of 10 bases. Germline V gene lookup returns CDR1 MDHEN and CDR2 SYDVKM. Researchers sorted participants into cohorts using their self-reported clinical history.

Sequencing used PBMCs or T cells enriched from blood (not recorded which). The V call is TRBV28, the J call TRBJ2-1; D not resolved. This TCR was sampled from a woman between 18 and 30 years old who had recovered from COVID-19. The CDR3: CASGEWDEQFF. The CDR3 DNA is TGTGCCAGCGGAGAATGGGATGAGCAGTTCTTC. The full variable domain, with the rest looked up from reference TRBV28 and TRBJ2-1, is DVKVTQSSRYLVKRTGEKVFLECVQDMDHENMFWYRQDPGLGLRLIYFSYDVKMKEKGDIPEGYSVSREKKERFSLILESASTNQTSMYLCASGEWDEQFFGPGTRLTVL.